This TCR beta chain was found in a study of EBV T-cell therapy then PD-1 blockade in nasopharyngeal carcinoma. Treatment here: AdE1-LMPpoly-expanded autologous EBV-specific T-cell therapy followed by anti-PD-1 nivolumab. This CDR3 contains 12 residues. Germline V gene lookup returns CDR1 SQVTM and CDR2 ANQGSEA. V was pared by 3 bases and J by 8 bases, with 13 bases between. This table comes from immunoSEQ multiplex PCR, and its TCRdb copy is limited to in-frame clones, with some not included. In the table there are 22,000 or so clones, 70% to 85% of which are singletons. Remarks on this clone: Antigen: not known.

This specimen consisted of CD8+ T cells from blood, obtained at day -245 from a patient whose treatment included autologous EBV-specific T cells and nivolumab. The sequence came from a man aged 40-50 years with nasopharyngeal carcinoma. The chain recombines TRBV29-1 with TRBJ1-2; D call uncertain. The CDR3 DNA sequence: TGCAGCGTTGATGCCGGGGTGTGGGGCTACACCTTC. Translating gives CSVDAGVWGYTF.